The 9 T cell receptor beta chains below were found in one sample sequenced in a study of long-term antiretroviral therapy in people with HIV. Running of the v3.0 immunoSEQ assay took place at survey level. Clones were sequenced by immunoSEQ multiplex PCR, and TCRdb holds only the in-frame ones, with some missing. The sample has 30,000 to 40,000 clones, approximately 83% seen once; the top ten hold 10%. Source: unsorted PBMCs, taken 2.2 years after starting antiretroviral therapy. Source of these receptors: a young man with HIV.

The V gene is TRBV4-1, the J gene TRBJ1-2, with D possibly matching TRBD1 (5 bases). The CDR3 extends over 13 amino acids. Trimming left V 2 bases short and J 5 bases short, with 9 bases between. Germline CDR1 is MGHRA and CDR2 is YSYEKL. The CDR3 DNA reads TGCGCCAGCAGCCAACCGTCAGGGTATGGCTACACCTTC. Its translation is CASSQPSGYGYTF.

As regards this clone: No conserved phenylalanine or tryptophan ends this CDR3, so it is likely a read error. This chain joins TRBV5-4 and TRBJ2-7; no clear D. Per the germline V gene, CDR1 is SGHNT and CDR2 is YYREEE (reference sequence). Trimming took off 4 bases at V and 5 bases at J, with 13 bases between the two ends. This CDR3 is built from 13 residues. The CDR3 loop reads CASSRGPVHEQYS. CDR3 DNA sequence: TGTGCCAGCAGCCGCGGACCCGTCCACGAGCAGTACTCC.

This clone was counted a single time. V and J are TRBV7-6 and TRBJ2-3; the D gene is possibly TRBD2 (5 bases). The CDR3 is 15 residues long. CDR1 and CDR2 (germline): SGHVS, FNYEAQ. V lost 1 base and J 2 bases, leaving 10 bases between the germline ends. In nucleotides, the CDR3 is TGTGCCAGCAGCTTAGATCGGGGAACCACAGATACGCAGTATTTT. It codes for CASSLDRGTTDTQYF.

In DNA form, the CDR3 reads TGTGCCAGTAGTCAATACAGGGCTGGTGGGGCCAACGTCCTGACTTTC. Its protein is CASSQYRAGGANVLTF. The chain employs TRBV19 and TRBJ2-6; D is possibly TRBD1 (6 bases). Germline CDR1 reads LNHDA; CDR2 reads SQIVND (reference sequence). V shed 5 bases and J shed 3 bases, with 14 bases lying between them. This CDR3 has 16 residues.

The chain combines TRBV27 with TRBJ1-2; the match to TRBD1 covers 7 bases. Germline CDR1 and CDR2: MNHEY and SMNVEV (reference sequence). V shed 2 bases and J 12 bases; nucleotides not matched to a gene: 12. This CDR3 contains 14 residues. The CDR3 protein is CASSLNGKGALHTF. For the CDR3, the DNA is TGTGCCAGCAGTTTAAACGGGAAGGGGGCGCTCCACACCTTC.

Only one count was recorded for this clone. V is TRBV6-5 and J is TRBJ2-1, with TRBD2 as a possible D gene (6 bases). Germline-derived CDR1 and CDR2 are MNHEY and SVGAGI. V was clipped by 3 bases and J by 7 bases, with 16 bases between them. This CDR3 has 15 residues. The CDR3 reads CASSYRGSRMNEQFF. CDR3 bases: TGTGCCAGCAGTTATCGGGGGAGTAGAATGAATGAGCAGTTCTTC.

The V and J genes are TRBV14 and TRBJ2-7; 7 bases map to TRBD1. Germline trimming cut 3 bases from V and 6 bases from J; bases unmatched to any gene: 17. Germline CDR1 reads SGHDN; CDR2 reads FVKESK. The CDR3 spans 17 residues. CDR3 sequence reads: CASSHDRQGVALGEQYF. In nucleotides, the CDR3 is TGTGCCAGCAGCCATGACCGACAGGGCGTGGCGTTGGGCGAGCAGTACTTC.

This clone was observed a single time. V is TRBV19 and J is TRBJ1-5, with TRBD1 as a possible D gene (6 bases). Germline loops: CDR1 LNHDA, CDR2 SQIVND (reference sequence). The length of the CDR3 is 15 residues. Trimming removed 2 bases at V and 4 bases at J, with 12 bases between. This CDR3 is CASSILSTGNQPQHF. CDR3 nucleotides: TGTGCCAGTAGTATATTGTCCACAGGGAATCAGCCCCAGCATTTT.

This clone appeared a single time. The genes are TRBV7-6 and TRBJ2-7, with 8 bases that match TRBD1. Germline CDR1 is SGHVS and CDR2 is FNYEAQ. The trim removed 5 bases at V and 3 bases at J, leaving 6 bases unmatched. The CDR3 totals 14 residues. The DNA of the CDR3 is TGTGCCAGCAGCCCGGGGACAGGAGACTACGAGCAGTACTTC. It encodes CASSPGTGDYEQYF.